These T cell receptor beta chains were read from a single sample in a study of blood T cell repertoires in COVID-19. Assay used: immunoSEQ multiplex PCR; TCRdb lists only in-frame clones, some missing. The table lists approximately 19,000 clones, about nine tenths of them singletons. The sequenced sample consisted of peripheral blood. Every receptor here comes from a human donor in a cohort sampled during active COVID-19. CDR3s include the opening cysteine and the closing phenylalanine or tryptophan. The order of the fields is D gene, V gene, clone size, J gene, CDR3 protein, CDR3 DNA. D genes are given only for firm matches. Expanded clones get a size class; other rows say once, few or many, or leave the size out.

d_call: NA
v_call: TRBV9
clone_size: NA
j_call: TRBJ2-7
cdr3_aa: CASSAGVPGEQYF
cdr3_nt: TGTGCCAGCAGCGCGGGGGTACCTGGAGAGCAGTACTTC

d_call: NA
v_call: TRBV27
clone_size: NA
j_call: TRBJ1-2
cdr3_aa: CASSNPETDYNYGYTF
cdr3_nt: TGTGCCAGCAGTAACCCGGAGACCGACTATAACTATGGCTACACCTTC

d_call: NA
v_call: TRBV19
clone_size: NA
j_call: TRBJ1-6
cdr3_aa: CASSMTLTGDSPLHF
cdr3_nt: TGTGCCAGTAGTATGACTCTAACAGGAGATTCACCCCTCCACTTT

d_call: NA
v_call: TRBV10-3
clone_size: once
j_call: TRBJ1-5
cdr3_aa: CAISESAQGLDQPQHF
cdr3_nt: TGTGCCATCAGTGAGTCAGCACAGGGCCTTGATCAGCCCCAGCATTTT

d_call: NA
v_call: TRBV7-9
clone_size: NA
j_call: TRBJ1-5
cdr3_aa: CASSPGIGIYQPQHF
cdr3_nt: TGTGCCAGCAGCCCAGGGATTGGGATTTATCAGCCCCAGCATTTT

d_call: NA
v_call: TRBV10-2
clone_size: NA
j_call: TRBJ2-3
cdr3_aa: CASKPWEVDTQYF
cdr3_nt: TGCGCCAGCAAACCCTGGGAGGTAGATACGCAGTATTTT

d_call: TRBD1
v_call: TRBV13
clone_size: NA
j_call: TRBJ2-7
cdr3_aa: CASSLTRGHGEQYF
cdr3_nt: TGTGCCAGCAGCCTAACCAGGGGGCACGGCGAGCAGTACTTC

d_call: TRBD2
v_call: TRBV2
clone_size: NA
j_call: TRBJ2-1
cdr3_aa: CASSGLAGIYNEQFF
cdr3_nt: TGTGCCAGCAGTGGACTAGCGGGGATCTACAATGAGCAGTTCTTC

d_call: NA
v_call: TRBV6-6
clone_size: NA
j_call: TRBJ1-3
cdr3_aa: CASSKILGNTIYF
cdr3_nt: TGTGCCAGCAGTAAAATCCTCGGGAACACCATATATTTT

d_call: TRBD2
v_call: TRBV5-1
clone_size: NA
j_call: TRBJ2-7
cdr3_aa: CASSFGGARVEQYF
cdr3_nt: TGCGCCAGCAGCTTCGGGGGGGCCCGTGTCGAGCAGTACTTC

d_call: NA
v_call: TRBV5-1
clone_size: NA
j_call: TRBJ1-2
cdr3_aa: CASRGSAEPRPGDGYTF
cdr3_nt: TGCGCCAGCAGGGGGAGTGCCGAACCCCGACCCGGGGATGGCTACACCTTC

d_call: TRBD2
v_call: TRBV18
clone_size: NA
j_call: TRBJ2-3
cdr3_aa: CASSPGVAGTDTQYF
cdr3_nt: TGTGCCAGCTCACCAGGAGTAGCGGGGACAGATACGCAGTATTTT

d_call: NA
v_call: TRBV3-1/TRBV3-2
clone_size: NA
j_call: TRBJ2-5
cdr3_aa: CASSPEPSAQETQYF
cdr3_nt: TGTGCCAGCAGCCCTGAGCCCTCCGCACAAGAGACCCAGTACTTC

d_call: NA
v_call: TRBV2
clone_size: NA
j_call: TRBJ1-1
cdr3_aa: CASSEPGGRENTEAFF
cdr3_nt: TGTGCCAGCAGTGAACCCGGCGGGAGGGAGAACACTGAAGCTTTCTTT

d_call: TRBD1
v_call: TRBV30
clone_size: few
j_call: TRBJ1-4
cdr3_aa: CAWSPRTGGFEKLFF
cdr3_nt: TGTGCCTGGAGTCCCAGGACAGGGGGCTTCGAAAAACTGTTTTTT

d_call: TRBD1
v_call: TRBV18
clone_size: NA
j_call: TRBJ1-1
cdr3_aa: CASSAGTGRLNTEAFF
cdr3_nt: TGTGCCAGCTCAGCCGGGACAGGTCGGCTGAACACTGAAGCTTTCTTT

d_call: NA
v_call: TRBV19
clone_size: NA
j_call: TRBJ2-2
cdr3_aa: CASSLRDIRELFF
cdr3_nt: TGTGCCAGTAGTCTCCGGGACATCCGGGAGCTGTTTTTT

d_call: NA
v_call: TRBV6-5
clone_size: NA
j_call: TRBJ2-1
cdr3_aa: CASSNRDFRPNEQFF
cdr3_nt: TGTGCCAGCAGCAACCGGGACTTTCGCCCAAATGAGCAGTTCTTC

d_call: NA
v_call: TRBV5-5
clone_size: NA
j_call: TRBJ1-2
cdr3_aa: CASSLETTNYGYTF
cdr3_nt: TGTGCCAGCAGCTTAGAGACTACTAACTATGGCTACACCTTC

d_call: TRBD1
v_call: TRBV7-9
clone_size: NA
j_call: TRBJ2-7
cdr3_aa: CASSSQGARSYEQYF
cdr3_nt: TGTGCCAGCAGCTCACAGGGGGCCCGGTCCTACGAGCAGTACTTC

d_call: TRBD1
v_call: TRBV7-2
clone_size: NA
j_call: TRBJ1-2
cdr3_aa: CASSLNAWTGSYGYTF
cdr3_nt: TGTGCCAGCAGCTTAAACGCATGGACAGGGAGCTATGGCTACACCTTC

d_call: NA
v_call: TRBV12-3/TRBV12-4
clone_size: few
j_call: TRBJ2-1
cdr3_aa: CASSLGLYNEQFF
cdr3_nt: TGTGCCAGCAGTCTGGGACTTTACAATGAGCAGTTCTTC

d_call: NA
v_call: TRBV6-5
clone_size: once
j_call: TRBJ1-3
cdr3_aa: CASSYSQRNTIYF
cdr3_nt: TGTGCCAGCAGTTACTCCCAGAGAAACACCATATATTTT

d_call: TRBD1
v_call: TRBV30
clone_size: NA
j_call: TRBJ1-2
cdr3_aa: CAWSGQGVRSNYGYTF
cdr3_nt: TGTGCCTGGAGTGGGCAGGGGGTACGTTCGAACTATGGCTACACCTTC

d_call: NA
v_call: TRBV5-1
clone_size: NA
j_call: TRBJ1-1
cdr3_aa: CASSVQTGDTEAFF
cdr3_nt: TGCGCCAGCAGCGTTCAGACAGGAGACACTGAAGCTTTCTTT

d_call: NA
v_call: TRBV9
clone_size: NA
j_call: TRBJ2-3
cdr3_aa: CASSVVAGSSGDTQYF
cdr3_nt: TGTGCCAGCAGCGTAGTGGCGGGGTCTTCTGGAGATACGCAGTATTTT

d_call: NA
v_call: TRBV4-2
clone_size: NA
j_call: TRBJ2-3
cdr3_aa: CASSLLAEISTDTQYF
cdr3_nt: TGTGCCAGCAGCCTTTTAGCCGAAATAAGCACAGATACGCAGTATTTT

d_call: NA
v_call: TRBV15
clone_size: NA
j_call: TRBJ1-3
cdr3_aa: CATDDGARSGNTIYF
cdr3_nt: TGTGCCACCGATGATGGGGCCCGCTCTGGAAACACCATATATTTT

d_call: NA
v_call: TRBV12-3/TRBV12-4
clone_size: NA
j_call: TRBJ2-3
cdr3_aa: CASSFVGLSQYF
cdr3_nt: TGTGCCAGCAGTTTTGTCGGTTTATCGCAGTATTTT

d_call: TRBD2
v_call: TRBV7-9
clone_size: NA
j_call: TRBJ2-3
cdr3_aa: CASSHGLAGGADTQYF
cdr3_nt: TGTGCCAGCAGCCACGGTCTAGCGGGGGGGGCAGATACGCAGTATTTT

d_call: NA
v_call: TRBV7-6
clone_size: once
j_call: TRBJ2-2
cdr3_aa: CASSLGARGNTGELFF
cdr3_nt: TGTGCCAGCAGCTTAGGTGCCAGGGGGAACACCGGGGAGCTGTTTTTT

d_call: TRBD2
v_call: TRBV7-6
clone_size: NA
j_call: TRBJ2-5
cdr3_aa: CASTVSGGALETQYF
cdr3_nt: TGTGCCAGCACAGTTAGCGGGGGGGCCCTTGAGACCCAGTACTTC

d_call: NA
v_call: TRBV10-3
clone_size: NA
j_call: TRBJ2-7
cdr3_aa: CAISGGLKQYF
cdr3_nt: TGTGCCATCAGTGGGGGGCTCAAGCAGTACTTC

d_call: TRBD2
v_call: TRBV7-9
clone_size: NA
j_call: TRBJ2-1
cdr3_aa: CASSRRLAGGLDNEQFF
cdr3_nt: TGTGCCAGCAGCCGGCGACTAGCGGGGGGGCTGGACAATGAGCAGTTCTTC

d_call: NA
v_call: TRBV12-3/TRBV12-4
clone_size: NA
j_call: TRBJ1-1
cdr3_aa: CASSLDGTEAFF
cdr3_nt: TGTGCCAGCAGTTTAGACGGCACTGAAGCTTTCTTT

d_call: TRBD2
v_call: TRBV3-1/TRBV3-2
clone_size: NA
j_call: TRBJ2-1
cdr3_aa: CASSQNGLAGNEQFF
cdr3_nt: TGTGCCAGCAGCCAAAACGGACTAGCGGGAAATGAGCAGTTCTTC

d_call: TRBD2
v_call: TRBV28
clone_size: NA
j_call: TRBJ2-7
cdr3_aa: CASSLPRRGGSYEQYF
cdr3_nt: TGTGCCAGCAGTTTACCGCGGCGGGGGGGATCCTACGAGCAGTACTTC

d_call: NA
v_call: TRBV9
clone_size: NA
j_call: TRBJ1-2
cdr3_aa: CASSVEELNYGYTF
cdr3_nt: TGTGCCAGCAGCGTAGAAGAGCTTAACTATGGCTACACCTTC

d_call: NA
v_call: TRBV19
clone_size: NA
j_call: TRBJ2-1
cdr3_aa: CASSSRSYNEQFF
cdr3_nt: TGTGCCAGTAGTTCTAGATCCTACAATGAGCAGTTCTTC

d_call: TRBD1
v_call: TRBV29-1
clone_size: NA
j_call: TRBJ1-2
cdr3_aa: CSARQGLFYGYTF
cdr3_nt: TGCAGCGCTAGACAGGGGTTATTCTATGGCTACACCTTC

d_call: NA
v_call: TRBV9
clone_size: NA
j_call: TRBJ2-5
cdr3_aa: CASSVGSEVGAGGRETQYF
cdr3_nt: TGTGCCAGCAGCGTAGGATCAGAGGTCGGGGCCGGGGGGCGAGAGACCCAGTACTTC

d_call: TRBD1
v_call: TRBV25-1
clone_size: NA
j_call: TRBJ1-1
cdr3_aa: CASTVTGGTEAFF
cdr3_nt: TGTGCCAGCACGGTTACAGGGGGGACTGAAGCTTTCTTT

d_call: NA
v_call: TRBV3-1/TRBV3-2
clone_size: NA
j_call: TRBJ1-6
cdr3_aa: CASSQGGGNLALHF
cdr3_nt: TGTGCCAGCAGCCAAGGGGGAGGTAATTTGGCCCTCCACTTT

d_call: TRBD1
v_call: TRBV9
clone_size: NA
j_call: TRBJ1-6
cdr3_aa: CASSGDRAAGSPLHF
cdr3_nt: TGTGCCAGCAGCGGAGACAGGGCGGCGGGTTCACCCCTCCACTTT

d_call: NA
v_call: TRBV5-1
clone_size: few
j_call: TRBJ2-7
cdr3_aa: CASSSEGGKLYEQYF
cdr3_nt: TGCGCCAGCAGCTCCGAGGGGGGGAAGCTTTACGAGCAGTACTTC

d_call: NA
v_call: TRBV11-1
clone_size: NA
j_call: TRBJ1-4
cdr3_aa: CASSQDLLSGGEKLFF
cdr3_nt: TGTGCCAGCAGCCAGGACTTGCTCTCCGGTGGGGAAAAACTGTTTTTT

d_call: NA
v_call: TRBV29-1
clone_size: NA
j_call: TRBJ1-1
cdr3_aa: CSVVFTEAFF
cdr3_nt: TGCAGCGTTGTCTTCACAGAAGCTTTCTTT

d_call: NA
v_call: TRBV7-6
clone_size: once
j_call: TRBJ2-7
cdr3_aa: CASSLEAETGFQGSEQYF
cdr3_nt: TGTGCCAGCAGCTTAGAGGCCGAGACAGGCTTTCAGGGGAGCGAGCAGTACTTC

d_call: NA
v_call: TRBV18
clone_size: once
j_call: TRBJ1-2
cdr3_aa: CASSPPVGVSGYTF
cdr3_nt: TGTGCCAGCTCACCACCGGTAGGGGTTAGTGGCTACACCTTC

d_call: TRBD1
v_call: TRBV5-1
clone_size: NA
j_call: TRBJ2-5
cdr3_aa: CASSLPGTEETQYF
cdr3_nt: TGCGCCAGCAGCTTGCCGGGGACAGAAGAGACCCAGTACTTC

d_call: TRBD2
v_call: TRBV19
clone_size: NA
j_call: TRBJ2-2
cdr3_aa: CASLAGNGELFF
cdr3_nt: TGTGCCAGTCTAGCGGGGAACGGGGAGCTGTTTTTT

d_call: NA
v_call: TRBV12-3/TRBV12-4
clone_size: NA
j_call: TRBJ1-1
cdr3_aa: CATISFRLAEAFF
cdr3_nt: TGTGCCACCATCTCTTTCCGACTCGCTGAAGCTTTCTTT

d_call: NA
v_call: TRBV7-9
clone_size: few
j_call: TRBJ2-2
cdr3_aa: CASTTTGELFF
cdr3_nt: TGTGCCAGCACCACTACCGGGGAGCTGTTTTTT

d_call: TRBD1
v_call: TRBV5-8
clone_size: NA
j_call: TRBJ1-1
cdr3_aa: CASSLGQGAFF
cdr3_nt: TGTGCCAGCAGCTTGGGACAGGGAGCTTTCTTT

d_call: TRBD1
v_call: TRBV6-5
clone_size: NA
j_call: TRBJ1-1
cdr3_aa: CASRQGAIPEAFF
cdr3_nt: TGTGCCAGCAGACAGGGGGCTATCCCTGAAGCTTTCTTT

d_call: NA
v_call: TRBV4-2
clone_size: NA
j_call: TRBJ1-2
cdr3_aa: CASSQNPGTADGYTF
cdr3_nt: TGTGCCAGCAGCCAAAACCCCGGGACTGCGGATGGCTACACCTTC

d_call: TRBD1
v_call: TRBV29-1
clone_size: NA
j_call: TRBJ1-1
cdr3_aa: CSARGQGTGTEAFF
cdr3_nt: TGCAGCGCTAGGGGACAGGGGACGGGCACTGAAGCTTTCTTT

d_call: NA
v_call: TRBV27
clone_size: NA
j_call: TRBJ1-2
cdr3_aa: CASSLSSPGGYTF
cdr3_nt: TGTGCCAGCAGTTTATCGTCCCCGGGAGGCTACACCTTC

d_call: NA
v_call: TRBV9
clone_size: NA
j_call: TRBJ2-3
cdr3_aa: CASSVVGSVADTQYF
cdr3_nt: TGTGCCAGCAGCGTAGTGGGGAGCGTCGCAGATACGCAGTATTTT

d_call: TRBD1
v_call: TRBV9
clone_size: NA
j_call: TRBJ2-7
cdr3_aa: CASSDGQGSFYEQYF
cdr3_nt: TGTGCCAGCAGTGATGGACAGGGAAGCTTTTACGAGCAGTACTTC